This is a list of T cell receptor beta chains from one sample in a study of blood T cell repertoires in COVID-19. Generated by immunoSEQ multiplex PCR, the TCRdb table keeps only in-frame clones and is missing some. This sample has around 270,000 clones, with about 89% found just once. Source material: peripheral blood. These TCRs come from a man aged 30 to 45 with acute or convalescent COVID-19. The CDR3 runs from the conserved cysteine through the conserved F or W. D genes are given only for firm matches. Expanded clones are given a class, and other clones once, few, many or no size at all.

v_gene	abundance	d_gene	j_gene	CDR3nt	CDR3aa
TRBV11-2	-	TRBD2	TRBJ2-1	TGTGCCAGCAGCTTAGTCGGCGGGGGGTTCAATGAGCAGTTCTTC	CASSLVGGGFNEQFF
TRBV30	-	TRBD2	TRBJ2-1	TGTGCCTGGAGTGTCTGGGGGGAGGGCCATTTTGAGCAGTTCTTC	CAWSVWGEGHFEQFF
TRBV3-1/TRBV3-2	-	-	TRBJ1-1	TGTGCCAGCAGCCACCGCAGTTATGGCACTGAAGCTTTCTTT	CASSHRSYGTEAFF
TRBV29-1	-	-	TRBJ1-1	TGCAGCGGTGGGGCCACTGAAGCTTTCTTT	CSGGATEAFF
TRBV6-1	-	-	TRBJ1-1	TGTGCCAGCAGTGAAATCCCCGGCACTGAAGCTTTCTTT	CASSEIPGTEAFF
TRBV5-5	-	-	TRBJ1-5	TGTGCCAGCAGCTTGTTTTGGAGTCTTTATAGCAATCAGCCCCAGCATTTT	CASSLFWSLYSNQPQHF
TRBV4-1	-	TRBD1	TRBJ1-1	TGCGCCAGCAGCCAAGAGGAGGGGGCTTACACTGAAGCTTTCTTT	CASSQEEGAYTEAFF
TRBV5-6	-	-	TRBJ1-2	TGTGCCAGCAGGGCAGAAAGCTATGGCTACACCTTC	CASRAESYGYTF
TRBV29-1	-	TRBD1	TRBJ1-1	TGCAGCGTCGAAGGGACAGGGGACACTGAAGCTTTCTTT	CSVEGTGDTEAFF
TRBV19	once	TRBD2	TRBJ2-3	TGTGCCAGTAGTATTAGGACTAGCGGGGGGGCAGGCACAGATACGCAGTATTTT	CASSIRTSGGAGTDTQYF
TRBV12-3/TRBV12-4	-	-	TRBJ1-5	TGTGCCAGCACCGTGGGAGGGGATCAGCCCCAGCATTTT	CASTVGGDQPQHF
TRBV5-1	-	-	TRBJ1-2	TGCGCCAGCAGCTTGACGACAGGAACAGCAGCTAACTATGGCTACACCTTC	CASSLTTGTAANYGYTF
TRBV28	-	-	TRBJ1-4	TGTGCCAGCCAAGAGGGACTAGCAACTAATGAAAAACTGTTTTTT	CASQEGLATNEKLFF
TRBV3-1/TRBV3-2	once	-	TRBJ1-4	TGTGCCAGCAGCAAAGACCGGGGGACGTATAATGAAAAACTGTTTTTT	CASSKDRGTYNEKLFF
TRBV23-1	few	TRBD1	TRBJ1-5	TGCGCCAGCAGTCAGCCCCGACAGGGGGCGCGTAAGCCGCCCCAGCATTTT	CASSQPRQGARKPPQHF
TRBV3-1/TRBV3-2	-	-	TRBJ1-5	TGTGCCAGCAGCTCCTGGCACGCCTCCGCCGGCAATCAGCCCCAGCATTTT	CASSSWHASAGNQPQHF
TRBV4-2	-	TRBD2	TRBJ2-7	TGTGCCAGCAGCCAGCCGGGACTAGCTGCCTACGAGCAGTACTTC	CASSQPGLAAYEQYF
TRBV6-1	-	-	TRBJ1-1	TGTGCCAGCAGTGATTTCCTCGGAGGCAGGAGGGTCACTGAAGCTTTCTTT	CASSDFLGGRRVTEAFF
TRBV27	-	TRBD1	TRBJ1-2	TGTGCCAGCAGCCCCTCAGGGGGCGGCGGGGGCTACACCTTC	CASSPSGGGGGYTF
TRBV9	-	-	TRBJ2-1	TGTGCCAGCAGCGTAGTAGGCCAAAGGGGGAAACTTACGACTGAGCAGTTCTTC	CASSVVGQRGKLTTEQFF
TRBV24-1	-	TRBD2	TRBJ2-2	TGTGCCACCAGTCGAGCCGGGAGGGGCACCGGGGAGCTGTTTTTT	CATSRAGRGTGELFF
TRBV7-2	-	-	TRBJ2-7	TGTGCCAGCAGCTTAGCGAGGGTCGAGCAGTACTTC	CASSLARVEQYF
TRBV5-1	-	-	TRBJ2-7	TGCGCCAGCAGCTTGGCTATCTCCTACGAGCAGTACTTC	CASSLAISYEQYF
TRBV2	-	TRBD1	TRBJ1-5	TGTGCCAGCAGTGGGGACAGGGGACCCCTTGTCTGGCCCCAGCATTTT	CASSGDRGPLVWPQHF
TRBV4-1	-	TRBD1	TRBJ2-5	TGCGCCAGCAGCCACGGGAACAGGGGGCAGGAGACCCAGTACTTC	CASSHGNRGQETQYF
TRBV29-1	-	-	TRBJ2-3	TGCAGCGTTGAGACTTGGGATACGCAGTATTTT	CSVETWDTQYF
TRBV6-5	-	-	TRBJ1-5	TGTGCCAGCAGTTACCAAGTCGGTAGCAATCAGCCCCAGCATTTT	CASSYQVGSNQPQHF
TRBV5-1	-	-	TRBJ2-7	TGCGCCAGCAGCTTTAACCGGGACAAAAGACTACACTTC	CASSFNRDKRLHF
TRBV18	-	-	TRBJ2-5	TGTGCCAGCTCACCATTCAGGGAAGAGACCCAGTACTTC	CASSPFREETQYF
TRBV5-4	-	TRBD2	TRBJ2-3	TGTGCCAGCAGCGAGACTAGCGGGAGGCGCACAGATACGCAGTATTTT	CASSETSGRRTDTQYF
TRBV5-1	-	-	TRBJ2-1	TGCGCCAGCAGCTTGGAAATTGGACTCGCGGGCAATGAGCAGTTCTTC	CASSLEIGLAGNEQFF